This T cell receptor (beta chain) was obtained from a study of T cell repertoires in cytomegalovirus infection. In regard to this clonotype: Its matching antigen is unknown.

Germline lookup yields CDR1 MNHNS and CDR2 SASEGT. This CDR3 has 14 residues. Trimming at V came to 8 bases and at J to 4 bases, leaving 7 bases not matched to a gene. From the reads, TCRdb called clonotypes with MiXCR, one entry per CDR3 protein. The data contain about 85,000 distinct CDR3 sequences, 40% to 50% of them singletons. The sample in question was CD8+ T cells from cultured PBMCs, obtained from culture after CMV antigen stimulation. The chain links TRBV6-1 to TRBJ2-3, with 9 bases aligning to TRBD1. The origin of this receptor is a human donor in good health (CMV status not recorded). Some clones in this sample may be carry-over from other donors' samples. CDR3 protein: CASRDRDRPDTQYF. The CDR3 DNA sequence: TGTGCCAGCCGGGACAGGGATCGCCCAGATACGCAGTATTTT.